Below, 28 T cell receptor beta chains from the same sample are listed, as sequenced in a study of T cell responses to AZD1222 COVID-19 vaccine. Here immunoSEQ multiplex PCR was the method, and the copy in TCRdb shows in-frame clones only, minus some. The sample holds 75,000 to 100,000 clones; 75% to 90% are singletons and the top ten take approximately 24%. The sequences come from peripheral blood, collected on day 0 of AZD1222 vaccination. These receptors were obtained from an adult in good health.

In DNA form, the CDR3 reads TGTGCCAGCAGCTTACAGCGGGAGGACGAGCAGTACTTC. It translates to CASSLQREDEQYF. This sequence joins TRBV7-3 and TRBJ2-7, with TRBD2 matching 9 bases. The CDR3 runs to 13 residues. Germline V gives CDR1 SGHTA, CDR2 FQGTGA. The trim removed 2 bases at V and 5 bases at J, leaving 1 base unmatched.

The rearrangement uses TRBV7-2 and TRBJ1-5; D perhaps matches TRBD1 (6 bases). This CDR3 has 15 amino acids. V was clipped by 5 bases and J by 1 base, with 12 bases between them. The germline CDR1 and CDR2 sequences are SGHTA and FQGNSA. CDR3 in DNA: TGTGCCAGCAGCGGGGGCGGGGTAAGCAATCAGCCCCAGCATTTT. It encodes CASSGGGVSNQPQHF.

The V and J genes are TRBV7-9 and TRBJ1-2; the match to TRBD1 covers 7 bases. V was pared by 7 bases and J by 6 bases, with 8 bases of the junction left unmatched. This CDR3 spans 13 amino acids. CDR1 and CDR2 (germline): SEHNR, FQNEAQ (reference sequence). The CDR3 DNA reads TGTGCCAGCACCCAGGGACAGTCCCATGGCTACACCTTC. It yields the protein CASTQGQSHGYTF.

This chain connects TRBV6-2 or TRBV6-3 to TRBJ2-1, with 10 nucleotides matching TRBD2. The germline CDR1 and CDR2 sequences are MNHEY and SVGEGT. This CDR3 comprises 15 residues. Trimming cost V 4 bases and J 4 bases; bases outside gene matches: 4. CDR3 sequence (DNA): TGTGCCAGCAGTTCTAGCGGGAGTAGGTACAATGAGCAGTTCTTC. It codes for CASSSSGSRYNEQFF.

This clone showed up just once. The chain links TRBV12-3 or TRBV12-4 to TRBJ1-1, with unresolved D. The length of the CDR3 is 12 residues. V dropped 7 bases and J dropped 0 bases, with 6 bases sitting between them. The CDR3 sequence is CASNQVNTEAFF. The CDR3 nucleotides read TGTGCCAGCAATCAGGTGAACACTGAAGCTTTCTTT.

The V call is TRBV3-1 (or the pseudogene TRBV3-2), the J call TRBJ2-3, with 9 bases identical to TRBD2. V gave up 0 bases and J gave up 7 bases; unmatched junction bases: 14. This CDR3 has 18 amino acids. Germline V gives CDR1 LGHDT, CDR2 YNNKEL (reference sequence). The CDR3 coding sequence is TGTGCCAGCAGCCAAGAGGGAATAGGGGCGGGAGGGATATATACGCAGTATTTT. It encodes CASSQEGIGAGGIYTQYF.

The chain employs TRBV6-6 and TRBJ2-7; D is tentatively TRBD1 or TRBD2 (5 bases each). CDR1 and CDR2 (germline): MNHNY, SVGAGI (reference sequence). V dropped 2 bases and J dropped 2 bases, with 13 bases sitting between them. The CDR3 consists of 15 residues. CDR3 DNA sequence: TGTGCCAGCAGTTACCCGGGACGCCTAGCCTACGAGCAGTACTTC. Translation: CASSYPGRLAYEQYF.

DNA for the CDR3: TGTGCCAGCAGCCCTGTGGCGCGGGACCAGCCCCAGCATTTT. It encodes CASSPVARDQPQHF. The chain combines TRBV7-2 with TRBJ1-5; possibly TRBD1 for D (5 bases). CDR1 and CDR2 (germline): SGHTA, FQGNSA. The CDR3 length is 14 residues. V was cut by 5 bases and J by 7 bases, with 15 bases left in between.

In this sample, this clone turned up once. The chain couples TRBV7-3 to TRBJ2-2, with no clear D. From germline, CDR1 is SGHTA and CDR2 FQGTGA. The V gene lost 5 bases and the J gene lost 5 bases, with 9 bases spanning the gap. The CDR3 has 13 residues. Here the CDR3 reads CASSPTTTGELFF. CDR3 sequence (DNA): TGTGCCAGCAGCCCAACAACAACCGGGGAGCTGTTTTTT.

The J gene is TRBJ2-7, the V gene TRBV7-2; TRBD2 is a possible D gene (5 bases). This CDR3 has 15 amino acids. Germline values: CDR1 SGHTA, CDR2 FQGNSA. V dropped 7 bases and J dropped 0 bases, with 16 bases sitting between them. The DNA of the CDR3 is TGTGCCAGCACCTTGAACGCGGGCCCCTCCTACGAGCAGTACTTC. Its translation: CASTLNAGPSYEQYF.

The gene calls are TRBV5-1 and TRBJ1-6; 7 bases align to TRBD1. V was clipped by 0 bases and J by 7 bases; unmatched bases: 4. Germline V gives CDR1 SGHRS, CDR2 YFSETQ. The CDR3 sequence is 15 residues long. CDR3 nucleotides: TGCGCCAGCAGCTTGGAGGGACAGCTAAATTCACCCCTCCACTTT. It specifies CASSLEGQLNSPLHF. The entire variable domain, with the rest obtained from reference TRBV5-1 and TRBJ1-6, is as follows: KAGVTQTPRYLIKTRGQQVTLSCSPISGHRSVSWYQQTPGQGLQFLFEYFSETQRNKGNFPGRFSGRQFSNSRSEMNVSTLELGDSALYLCASSLEGQLNSPLHFGNGTRLTVT.

In the case of this clone: The sample has other DNA sequences that encode this CDR3 too. The CDR3 protein is CASSRQGGSTEAFF. The CDR3 DNA sequence: TGTGCCAGCAGCCGACAGGGAGGTAGTACTGAAGCTTTCTTT. The chain is built from TRBV14 and TRBJ1-1; 7 nucleotides agree with TRBD1. Per the germline V gene, CDR1 is SGHDN and CDR2 is FVKESK. The CDR3 totals 14 residues. The V gene end was trimmed by 4 bases and the J gene end by 5 bases; junction bases not matched to a gene: 7.

The chain recombines TRBV7-3 with TRBJ2-3; maybe TRBD2 (5 bases). Per germline, CDR1 SGHTA and CDR2 FQGTGA. With 5 bases removed from V and 0 bases from J, the gap between germline ends came to 12 bases. This CDR3 comprises 15 residues. CDR3 DNA sequence: TGTGCCAGCAGCCCAGACTACCAGAGCACAGATACGCAGTATTTT. The encoded protein is CASSPDYQSTDTQYF.

This clone was recorded only once. This chain connects TRBV27 to TRBJ1-3; tentatively, D is TRBD1 (5 bases). Germline loops: CDR1 MNHEY, CDR2 SMNVEV (reference sequence). Trimming shortened V by 5 bases and J by 2 bases, and 7 bases separated the two germline ends. The CDR3 has 13 amino acids. The CDR3 DNA follows: TGTGCCAGCAGTCCGGGACCTGGAAACACCATATATTTT. It translates to CASSPGPGNTIYF.

The chain recombines TRBV28 with TRBJ1-1, with TRBD1 identical over 8 bases. Germline lookup yields CDR1 MDHEN and CDR2 SYDVKM. CDR3 size: 14 residues. Trimming took 7 bases from V and 5 from J; bases not matched to a gene: 9. The CDR3 region is CASTLDRVRTEAFF. Written as DNA, the CDR3 is TGTGCCAGCACCCTGGACAGGGTGCGGACTGAAGCTTTCTTT. Using reference TRBV28 and TRBJ1-1 for the parts outside the CDR3, the full variable domain is DVKVTQSSRYLVKRTGEKVFLECVQDMDHENMFWYRQDPGLGLRLIYFSYDVKMKEKGDIPEGYSVSREKKERFSLILESASTNQTSMYLCASTLDRVRTEAFFGQGTRLTVV.

Points on this clone: A junction end diverges from the germline sequence, so it may reflect a read error. The genes are TRBV7-7 and TRBJ2-7; D is ambiguous. Germline lookup yields CDR1 SSHAT and CDR2 FNYEAQ (reference sequence). CDR3 length equals 15 residues. The CDR3 sequence is CASSLAVGQAYEQYF. The CDR3 nucleotides are TGTGCTAGCAGCTTAGCAGTTGGCCAGGCCTACGAGCAGTACTTC.

This chain links TRBV19 with TRBJ1-3; no firm D call. The CDR3 is made up of 15 amino acids. Germline lookup yields CDR1 LNHDA and CDR2 SQIVND (reference sequence). The V and J ends lost 4 bases and 3 bases respectively, with 13 bases between them. The CDR3: CASSTDLLRGNTIYF. In DNA, the CDR3 is TGTGCCAGTAGTACCGATCTTCTCCGTGGAAACACCATATATTTT.

The V gene is TRBV7-3, the J gene TRBJ2-1; perhaps TRBD1 as D (5 bases). V lost 2 bases and J lost 9, with 8 bases in between. This CDR3 is built from 12 residues. CDR1 is SGHTA and CDR2 is FQGTGA in the germline V gene. CDR3 loop: CASSLQGPEQFF. CDR3 sequence (DNA): TGTGCCAGCAGCTTACAGGGCCCTGAGCAGTTCTTC. Based on the CDR3 plus reference TRBV7-3 and TRBJ2-1, the full variable domain is GAGVSQTPSNKVTEKGKYVELRCDPISGHTALYWYRQSLGQGPEFLIYFQGTGAADDSGLPNDRFFAVRPEGSVSTLKIQRTERGDSAVYLCASSLQGPEQFFGPGTRLTVL.

This sequence joins TRBV3-1 (or the pseudogene TRBV3-2) and TRBJ2-1; no clear D. This CDR3 contains 13 residues. The germline V and J ends were trimmed by 4 bases and 7 bases, with 11 bases remaining between them. CDR1 LGHDT and CDR2 YNNKEL come from the germline V gene (reference sequence). CDR3 residues: CASSRQGWNEQFF. CDR3 sequence (DNA): TGTGCCAGCAGCCGCCAAGGTTGGAATGAGCAGTTCTTC.

This clone was picked up one time. V and J are TRBV3-1 (or the pseudogene TRBV3-2) and TRBJ1-5; 8 bases align to TRBD1. Germline CDR1 and CDR2: LGHDT and YNNKEL (reference sequence). The CDR3 loop spans 15 amino acids. The V and J ends lost 1 base and 5 bases, in that order; junction bases with no gene match: 4. CDR3 in amino acids: CASSQGDRTHQPQHF. CDR3 DNA: TGTGCCAGCAGCCAAGGGGACAGGACCCATCAGCCCCAGCATTTT.

The rearrangement joins TRBV3-1 (or the pseudogene TRBV3-2) to TRBJ1-1, with D perhaps matching TRBD1 (5 bases). Trimming stripped 4 bases from V and 1 base from J, with 10 bases between. The CDR3 is made up of 14 amino acids. Germline assignment: CDR1 LGHDT and CDR2 YNNKEL (reference sequence). CDR3 protein: CASSPRGGNTEAFF. CDR3 sequence (DNA): TGTGCCAGCAGCCCCCGCGGGGGGAACACTGAAGCTTTCTTT.

This chain links TRBV20-1 with TRBJ1-1; D is ambiguous. The CDR3 totals 12 residues. The germline V gene has CDR1 DFQATT and CDR2 SNEGSKA (reference sequence). The V and J ends lost 3 bases and 1 base respectively, with 6 bases between them. The CDR3 reads CSASVQNTEAFF. In nucleotides, the CDR3 is TGCAGTGCTAGTGTGCAGAACACTGAAGCTTTCTTT.

The J gene is TRBJ1-1, the V gene TRBV3-1 (or the pseudogene TRBV3-2); D remains unclear. CDR3 size: 13 residues. V lost 6 bases and J lost 2, with 10 bases in between. Germline assignment: CDR1 LGHDT and CDR2 YNNKEL (reference sequence). This chain's CDR3 is CASSVHLNTEAFF. The CDR3 coding sequence is TGTGCCAGCAGTGTGCACCTTAACACTGAAGCTTTCTTT.

The chain links TRBV2 to TRBJ2-7; 7 bases align to TRBD1. The CDR3 spans 14 residues. Germline loops: CDR1 SNHLY, CDR2 FYNNEI. The V gene end was trimmed by 5 bases and the J gene end by 7 bases; junction bases not matched to a gene: 11. The CDR3 coding sequence is TGTGCCAGCAGTAAACAGGGGTCCCTTACGGAGCAGTACTTC. It codes for CASSKQGSLTEQYF.

The rearrangement joins TRBV19 to TRBJ1-1; D is ambiguous. The CDR3 is 13 amino acids. V lost 5 bases, J lost 2 bases, and 9 bases lay in between. Germline V gene sequence: CDR1 LNHDA, CDR2 SQIVND (reference sequence). The chain's CDR3 is CASSVGVNTEAFF. Written as DNA, the CDR3 is TGTGCCAGTAGTGTAGGAGTAAACACTGAAGCTTTCTTT.

This clone was recorded once. This sequence joins TRBV28 and TRBJ2-7, with D tentatively TRBD2 (6 bases). The CDR3 has 15 residues. The V gene's germline CDR1 is MDHEN and CDR2 SYDVKM. V lost 8 bases and J lost 3, with 20 bases in between. CDR3 sequence (DNA): TGTGCCAGCCATTCCCAGATGACTAGAAACTACGAGCAGTACTTC. It yields the protein CASHSQMTRNYEQYF.

This clone appeared a single time. This chain links TRBV5-1 with TRBJ2-6; possibly TRBD2 for D (6 bases). Germline CDR1 and CDR2: SGHRS and YFSETQ. The CDR3 length is 16 residues. V lost 2 bases and J lost 0, with 9 bases in between. The CDR3 loop reads CASSFSGLSGANVLTF. In DNA, the CDR3 is TGCGCCAGCAGCTTTAGCGGACTCTCTGGGGCCAACGTCCTGACTTTC.

This sequence joins TRBV28 and TRBJ1-1; weak D call: TRBD1 (6 bases). This CDR3 has 15 amino acids. Trimming left V 4 bases short and J 3 bases short, with 15 bases between. CDR1 is MDHEN, CDR2 SYDVKM, per germline. CDR3 sequence reads: CASSSVEGGDTEAFF. The CDR3 region has the DNA TGTGCCAGCAGTTCCGTGGAGGGGGGGGACACTGAAGCTTTCTTT.